This paragraph covers one T cell receptor (beta chain) sequence. Its antigen is currently unknown. The data derive from a study of cytomegalovirus exposure and HLA in healthy donors. Study-level findings and limits: In vitro experiments confirmed that three CMV-associated chains were specific for CMV antigens. TCR beta chains numbering roughly 150 were designated cytomegalovirus-associated.

Donors were drawn from the approximately 120-subject validation cohort, separate from the roughly 610-subject first cohort. Germline V lookup: CDR1 SGHDT, CDR2 YYEEEE. This CDR3 is 16 amino acids long. Germline trimming cut 4 bases from V and 4 bases from J; bases unmatched to any gene: 10. The method was immunoSEQ multiplex PCR; TCRdb's version includes in-frame clones alone and lacks a portion of them. The profile shows 90,000 to 130,000 clones, 70% to 90% of them singletons. Sequenced input: PBMCs. The receptor was isolated from a woman under 30 in good health and CMV-seronegative. The chain uses TRBV5-6 and TRBJ1-4, with 7 bases that match TRBD1. CDR3: CASSPSSGQINEKLFF. In DNA, the CDR3 is TGTGCCAGCAGCCCCTCTTCGGGACAGATTAATGAAAAACTGTTTTTT. The complete variable domain, with remaining parts taken from reference TRBV5-6 and TRBJ1-4, reads DAGVTQSPTHLIKTRGQQVTLRCSPKSGHDTVSWYQQALGQGPQFIFQYYEEEERQRGNFPDRFSGHQFPNYSSELNVNALLLGDSALYLCASSPSSGQINEKLFFGSGTQLSVL.